Sequencing of this T cell receptor (beta chain) was carried out in a study of blood T cell repertoires in COVID-19. The wider study: Whether acute or convalescent, the COVID-19 samples came from the United States, Italy and Spain.

Only in-frame clones appear in the TCRdb table, and some are missing; sequencing was by immunoSEQ multiplex PCR. The data hold some 120,000 clones, with approximately 85% observed a single time. Germline V gives CDR1 SGHNT, CDR2 YYREEE (reference sequence). V was clipped by 0 bases and J by 3 bases, with 7 bases between them. CDR3 size: 13 residues. The source is a human donor in a cohort sampled during active COVID-19. The J gene is TRBJ2-7, the V gene TRBV5-4; tentative D call: TRBD2 (6 bases). The sequenced material came from peripheral blood. This CDR3 reads CASSLAGVYEQYF. The CDR3 nucleotides read TGTGCCAGCAGCTTGGCGGGGGTCTACGAGCAGTACTTC.